These 16 T cell receptor beta chains were all obtained from the same sample, sequenced in a study of OX40 agonist ivuxolimab in advanced cancers. Assay: immunoSEQ multiplex PCR; the TCRdb copy retains only in-frame clones and omits some. The sample includes over 95,000 clones, around 85% of them seen just once. Sequenced material: CD4+ or CD8+ T cells sorted from blood, taken in a trial of the OX40 agonist ivuxolimab. These receptors originate from an adult with an advanced solid tumor such as melanoma, head and neck, liver or kidney cancer.

V and J are TRBV7-9 and TRBJ1-2, with D possibly being TRBD1 (6 bases). This CDR3 has 15 amino acids. Germline V gives CDR1 SEHNR, CDR2 FQNEAQ (reference sequence). Trimming left V 5 bases short and J 0 bases short, with 13 bases between. CDR3 bases: TGTGCCAGCAGCCACTCGAGGGACACTAACTATGGCTACACCTTC. It yields the protein CASSHSRDTNYGYTF.

In DNA, the CDR3 is TGTGCCAGCAGCTTGTTGGGGAGTCGCGAGCAGTACTTC. Protein: CASSLLGSREQYF. This sequence joins TRBV5-6 and TRBJ2-7, with D possibly being TRBD2 (5 bases). The ends were cut back, 1 base at V and 6 bases at J, with 11 bases in the middle. Germline V CDR1 and CDR2: SGHDT, YYEEEE. The CDR3 runs 13 residues.

The chain couples TRBV7-8 to TRBJ2-7; possible D gene TRBD2, 6 bases. V dropped 11 bases and J dropped 0 bases, with 14 bases sitting between them. Germline assignment: CDR1 SGHVS and CDR2 FQNEAQ. CDR3 length: 13 residues. The CDR3 spells CACWGGDSYEQYF. The DNA for the CDR3 is TGTGCCTGCTGGGGCGGGGACTCCTACGAGCAGTACTTC.

DNA of the CDR3: TGTGCCAGCAGTGGTGGACAGGGTGGTTCACCCCTCCACTTT. This codes for CASSGGQGGSPLHF. This chain joins TRBV6-6 and TRBJ1-6; 8 nucleotides match TRBD1. With 5 bases clipped from V and 9 bases from J, the junction kept 6 bases outside the gene matches. The CDR3 is 14 residues long. The germline CDR1 and CDR2 sequences are MNHNY and SVGAGI (reference sequence).

The V gene is TRBV29-1, the J gene TRBJ2-1; tentatively, D is TRBD2 (5 bases). With 7 bases removed from V and 7 bases from J, the gap between germline ends came to 14 bases. The CDR3 has 12 residues. The germline V gene has CDR1 SQVTM and CDR2 ANQGSEA. The CDR3 sequence: CSALPTRNEQFF. The CDR3 DNA reads as TGCAGCGCACTCCCCACTAGAAATGAGCAGTTCTTC.

The V and J genes are TRBV5-1 and TRBJ2-7, with 7 bases matching TRBD2. This CDR3 contains 14 residues. V trimming: 3 bases; J trimming: 3 bases; junction bases outside the gene matches: 6. Per germline, CDR1 SGHRS and CDR2 YFSETQ. CDR3 DNA: TGCGCCAGCAGCTCCAGCGGGGCTATCTACGAGCAGTACTTC. Translated, it gives CASSSSGAIYEQYF. The whole variable domain, remainder taken from reference TRBV5-1 and TRBJ2-7, is KAGVTQTPRYLIKTRGQQVTLSCSPISGHRSVSWYQQTPGQGLQFLFEYFSETQRNKGNFPGRFSGRQFSNSRSEMNVSTLELGDSALYLCASSSSGAIYEQYFGPGTRLTVT.

The chain links TRBV30 to TRBJ2-3; D not resolved. The CDR3 contains 12 residues. The V end was cut by 7 bases, the J end by 3 bases, with 11 bases between. In germline, CDR1 is GTSNPN, CDR2 SVGIG (reference sequence). The CDR3 sequence is CASSSGTDTQYF. CDR3 bases: TGTGCCTCTTCATCTGGAACAGATACGCAGTATTTT.

The CDR3 loop reads CASSPGLGTIEQYF. As DNA, the CDR3 is TGTGCCAGCAGCCCTGGACTAGGAACGATCGAGCAGTACTTC. The chain is built from TRBV4-2 and TRBJ2-7; 7 positions agree with TRBD2. Germline loops: CDR1 LGHNA, CDR2 YNFKEQ. The CDR3 length is 14 residues. The junction had 9 bases not matched to a gene; V was cut back by 4 bases and J by 6 bases.

The chain links TRBV6-5 to TRBJ2-7; D remains ambiguous. Trimming stripped 8 bases from V and 2 bases from J, with 10 bases between. The length of the CDR3 is 12 residues. Germline lookup yields CDR1 MNHEY and CDR2 SVGAGI. CDR3 sequence reads: CASGTTPYEQYF. In DNA form, the CDR3 reads TGTGCCAGCGGAACGACCCCCTACGAGCAGTACTTC.

The chain has TRBV6-5 and TRBJ2-1; 9 bases agree with TRBD2. This CDR3 is built from 14 residues. J was trimmed by 8 bases and V by 4 bases; bases with no gene match: 6. The germline gives CDR1 MNHEY, CDR2 SVGAGI. The CDR3 bases are TGTGCCAGCAGTTTTAGCGGGAGTAGGGATGAGCAGTTCTTC. It encodes CASSFSGSRDEQFF.

The rearrangement uses TRBV6-6 and TRBJ1-1, with a tentative D call TRBD1 (6 bases). V was cut by 4 bases and J by 3 bases, with 18 bases left in between. The CDR3 spans 16 residues. From germline, CDR1 is MNHNY and CDR2 SVGAGI (reference sequence). CDR3: CASSWRTRGEYTEAFF. DNA of the CDR3: TGTGCCAGCAGTTGGCGTACCAGGGGCGAGTACACTGAAGCTTTCTTT.

This clone was seen more than once but under ten times. The chain recombines TRBV4-3 with TRBJ2-3; D is undetermined. Germline CDR1 LGHNA, CDR2 YSLEER. V was pared by 0 bases and J by 2 bases, with 9 bases between. This CDR3 has 15 amino acids. The CDR3 protein is CASSQETDITDTQYF. Written as DNA, the CDR3 is TGCGCCAGCAGCCAAGAGACCGACATCACAGATACGCAGTATTTT.

The chain joins TRBV29-1 to TRBJ2-2, with a possible D match to TRBD1 (6 bases). The V gene lost 5 bases and the J gene lost 2 bases, with 18 bases spanning the gap. This CDR3 region has 16 residues. Germline values: CDR1 SQVTM, CDR2 ANQGSEA. The CDR3 loop reads CSVYVRTARNTGELFF. Written as DNA, the CDR3 is TGCAGCGTTTACGTTAGGACAGCTAGAAACACCGGGGAGCTGTTTTTT.

The sample holds a few counts of this clone. The CDR3, as DNA: TGTGCCAGCAGCTTGGACAGGGGATTTTTTGGCTACACCTTC. Translation: CASSLDRGFFGYTF. The gene calls are TRBV5-5 and TRBJ1-2, with 7 nucleotides matching TRBD1. From germline, CDR1 is SGHKS and CDR2 YYEKEE (reference sequence). Trimming took 0 bases from V and 7 from J; bases not matched to a gene: 6. This CDR3 has 14 amino acids. Filled out from reference TRBV5-5 and TRBJ1-2, the complete variable domain reads DAGVTQSPTHLIKTRGQQVTLRCSPISGHKSVSWYQQVLGQGPQFIFQYYEKEERGRGNFPDRFSARQFPNYSSELNVNALLLGDSALYLCASSLDRGFFGYTFGSGTRLTVV.

V is TRBV5-6 and J is TRBJ2-1; D is perhaps TRBD2 (5 bases). V was clipped by 1 base and J by 0 bases, with 8 bases between them. The CDR3 runs 15 residues. Germline CDR1 and CDR2: SGHDT and YYEEEE. The CDR3 sequence: CASSLLASSYNEQFF. CDR3 nucleotide sequence: TGTGCCAGCAGCTTGCTAGCTAGCTCCTACAATGAGCAGTTCTTC. Combining the CDR3 with reference TRBV5-6 and TRBJ2-1 gives the whole variable domain DAGVTQSPTHLIKTRGQQVTLRCSPKSGHDTVSWYQQALGQGPQFIFQYYEEEERQRGNFPDRFSGHQFPNYSSELNVNALLLGDSALYLCASSLLASSYNEQFFGPGTRLTVL.

The chain joins TRBV19 to TRBJ2-5; TRBD2 matches at 7 bases. V lost 4 bases and J lost 1; bases outside the gene matches: 6. Germline values: CDR1 LNHDA, CDR2 SQIVND (reference sequence). The CDR3 loop spans 15 amino acids. The CDR3 DNA sequence: TGTGCCAGTAGTAGAAAAGCGGGAACCCAAGAGACCCAGTACTTC. Its protein product is CASSRKAGTQETQYF.